Presented here are 21 T cell receptor beta chains from one specimen sequenced in a study of human T cells and chemical hapten exposure. Stated time point: pre-sensitization, week 0. Treatment indicated: therapeutic diphenylcyclopropenone sensitization with weekly scalp DPC. MiXCR was run by TCRdb on the RACE reads, yielding one entry per CDR3 protein. The sample records 180,000 or so distinct CDR3 sequences, under 35% being singletons. The sequenced sample was whole blood, obtained in connection with sensitization to the hapten diphenylcyclopropenone (DPC). Source of these receptors: a woman in her twenties or thirties with alopecia areata. Some clones in this sample may be carry-over from other donors' samples.

This clonotype was picked up a small number of times. The chain recombines TRBV7-9 with TRBJ2-5, with D possibly being TRBD1 (6 bases). CDR3 length equals 17 residues. The germline V gene has CDR1 SEHNR and CDR2 FQNEAQ (reference sequence). Trimming removed 0 bases at V and 1 base at J, with 15 bases between. CDR3 amino acids: CASSLAGDTQGQETQYF. CDR3 sequence (DNA): TGTGCCAGCAGCTTAGCCGGGGACACCCAGGGCCAAGAGACCCAGTACTTC.

The chain combines TRBV7-2 with TRBJ1-2; no definite D call. The CDR3 is 15 amino acids. Looked up from germline, CDR1 is SGHTA and CDR2 is FQGNSA. Between the trimmed V and J ends, which lost 1 base and 0 bases, there was a span of 9 bases. DNA of the CDR3: TGTGCCAGCAGCTTAGGAGGGCCTACTAACTATGGCTACACCTTC. Protein product: CASSLGGPTNYGYTF.

The V gene is TRBV21-1, the J gene TRBJ1-2; no DNA check was done on the table's D call, TRBD1. TRBV21-1 is a pseudogene segment. This CDR3 has 15 residues. CDR3 in amino acids: CASSKGRGGRYGYTF. In nucleotides, the CDR3 is TGTGCCAGCAGCAAAGGGAGGGGCGGCCGCTATGGCTACACCTTC.

This clonotype was seen more than once but under ten times. The V and J genes are TRBV11-1 and TRBJ2-3, with 8 bases that match TRBD2. The V gene end was trimmed by 2 bases and the J gene end by 5 bases; junction bases not matched to a gene: 9. The germline V gene encodes CDR1 SGHAT and CDR2 FQDESV (reference sequence). The CDR3 covers 16 residues. The CDR3 loop is CASSLSRAGVGDTQYF. DNA of the CDR3: TGTGCCAGCAGCTTATCTCGAGCGGGAGTGGGAGATACGCAGTATTTT.

CDR3: CASSESTQSQTNEQFF. The CDR3 coding sequence is TGTGCCAGCAGTGAATCCACCCAGTCTCAGACGAATGAGCAGTTCTTC. The rearrangement uses TRBV25-1 and TRBJ2-1; D is undetermined. V was cut by 1 base and J by 7 bases, with 17 bases left in between. Germline CDR1 and CDR2: MGHDK and SYGVNS. This CDR3 spans 16 amino acids.

The CDR3 DNA sequence: TGTGCCAGCAGCTTAGTTCGGGCAACTAATGAAAAACTGTTTTTT. Its protein is CASSLVRATNEKLFF. The chain recombines TRBV7-2 with TRBJ1-4; D gene uncertain. V was shortened by 1 base and J by 0 bases, with 6 bases between the two germline ends. CDR3 length: 15 residues. Germline CDR1 reads SGHTA; CDR2 reads FQGNSA. The whole variable domain, filled in from reference TRBV7-2 and TRBJ1-4, reads GAGVSQSPSNKVTEKGKDVELRCDPISGHTALYWYRQSLGQGLEFLIYFQGNSAPDKSGLPSDRFSAERTGGSVSTLTIQRTQQEDSAVYLCASSLVRATNEKLFFGSGTQLSVL.

This clonotype came up a few times. The chain has TRBV11-2 and TRBJ2-5; 7 nucleotides align to TRBD1. The CDR3 totals 12 residues. V dropped 0 bases and J dropped 9; count of bases not matched to a gene: 1. The V gene's germline CDR1 is SGHAT and CDR2 FQNNGV. The CDR3 DNA follows: TGTGCCAGCAGCTTAGATCAGGGGGCCCAGTACTTC. This codes for CASSLDQGAQYF.

The table lists this clonotype with a few counts. The chain combines TRBV28 with TRBJ2-7, with D possibly being TRBD2 (6 bases). The length of the CDR3 is 12 residues. The ends were cut back, 7 bases at V and 2 bases at J, with 9 bases in the middle. Germline V lookup: CDR1 MDHEN, CDR2 SYDVKM. CDR3 protein: CASTGEAYEQYF. As DNA, the CDR3 is TGTGCCAGCACGGGGGAGGCCTACGAGCAGTACTTC.

This clonotype was seen only once. The V gene is TRBV5-1, the J gene TRBJ2-7, with 9 positions matching TRBD1. Germline V gene sequence: CDR1 SGHRS, CDR2 YFSETQ. Trimming took 4 bases from V and 5 from J; bases not matched to a gene: 13. There are 16 residues in the CDR3. The chain's CDR3 is CASSPSGTGSPHEQYF. Here the CDR3 DNA reads TGCGCCAGCAGCCCGTCCGGGACAGGGTCCCCCCACGAGCAGTACTTC. The full variable domain, rest sourced from reference TRBV5-1 and TRBJ2-7, is KAGVTQTPRYLIKTRGQQVTLSCSPISGHRSVSWYQQTPGQGLQFLFEYFSETQRNKGNFPGRFSGRQFSNSRSEMNVSTLELGDSALYLCASSPSGTGSPHEQYFGPGTRLTVT.

This chain connects TRBV5-1 to TRBJ1-4, with a weak D call TRBD1 (6 bases). The ends were cut back, 0 bases at V and 2 bases at J, with 11 bases in the middle. The CDR3 extends over 16 amino acids. CDR1 and CDR2 (germline): SGHRS, YFSETQ. CDR3 sequence (DNA): TGCGCCAGCAGCTTGGAGGGGGGTCAGACTAATGAAAAACTGTTTTTT. It yields the protein CASSLEGGQTNEKLFF. Complete variable domain (other parts from reference TRBV5-1 and TRBJ1-4): KAGVTQTPRYLIKTRGQQVTLSCSPISGHRSVSWYQQTPGQGLQFLFEYFSETQRNKGNFPGRFSGRQFSNSRSEMNVSTLELGDSALYLCASSLEGGQTNEKLFFGSGTQLSVL.

This rearrangement joins TRBV4-3 to TRBJ2-1; D ambiguous. Germline values: CDR1 LGHNA, CDR2 YSLEER. The CDR3 spans 17 residues. The V end was cut by 4 bases, the J end by 6 bases, with 22 bases between. The chain's CDR3 is CASSLLSGRLRPNEQFF. Here the CDR3 DNA reads TGCGCCAGCAGCCTACTAAGTGGCCGTTTACGACCCAATGAGCAGTTCTTC.

This clonotype was found a few times. The CDR3 spells CASSLSGGGDGYTF. The CDR3 nucleotides read TGTGCCAGCAGCTTATCAGGGGGCGGCGATGGCTACACCTTC. The V call is TRBV7-6, the J call TRBJ1-2; 8 bases align to TRBD1. CDR3 length: 14 amino acids. Germline V gene sequence: CDR1 SGHVS, CDR2 FNYEAQ. J gave up 6 bases and V 2 bases, and 5 bases lay outside the gene matches. The whole variable domain, filled in from reference TRBV7-6 and TRBJ1-2, reads GAGVSQSPRYKVTKRGQDVALRCDPISGHVSLYWYRQALGQGPEFLTYFNYEAQQDKSGLPNDRFSAERPEGSISTLTIQRTEQRDSAMYRCASSLSGGGDGYTFGSGTRLTVV.

The chain combines TRBV10-3 with TRBJ1-4; 10 bases are shared with TRBD1. The CDR3 is 15 amino acids. CDR1 and CDR2 from the germline V gene are ENHRY and SYGVKD. Trimming at V came to 7 bases and at J to 6 bases, leaving 8 bases not matched to a gene. The CDR3 DNA follows: TGTGCCATCAAAGGACAGGGGGTGCAAGATGAAAAACTGTTTTTT. Its protein product is CAIKGQGVQDEKLFF.

V is TRBV2 and J is TRBJ1-2; 7 bases are shared with TRBD1. This CDR3 region has 16 residues. Germline CDR1 SNHLY, CDR2 FYNNEI. Losses at the gene ends were 4 bases for V and 6 bases for J; bases not matched to a gene: 14. CDR3 amino acids: CASSGSGTVGSDGYTF. The CDR3 region has the DNA TGTGCCAGCAGTGGTTCCGGGACAGTGGGCTCGGATGGCTACACCTTC.

The chain combines TRBV5-1 with TRBJ2-7; TRBD1 agrees at 10 bases. This CDR3 is 15 amino acids long. The junction had 6 bases not matched to a gene; V was cut back by 4 bases and J by 2 bases. Per the germline V gene, CDR1 is SGHRS and CDR2 is YFSETQ. The CDR3, as DNA: TGCGCCAGCAGCAGAACCGGGACAGGGGCCTACGAGCAGTACTTC. As protein: CASSRTGTGAYEQYF.

The rearrangement joins TRBV15 to TRBJ1-5, with D hard to call. The length of the CDR3 is 14 residues. Germline V gene sequence: CDR1 LNHNV, CDR2 YYDKDF (reference sequence). V dropped 8 bases and J dropped 0 bases, with 11 bases sitting between them. The chain's CDR3 is CATVEGGSNQPQHF. As DNA, the CDR3 is TGTGCCACCGTCGAGGGTGGTAGCAATCAGCCCCAGCATTTT.

The V gene is TRBV7-2, the J gene TRBJ2-5; the D gene could be TRBD1 or TRBD2 (5 bases each). V lost 2 bases to trimming and J lost 1 base, with 14 bases between them. The CDR3 has 16 residues. Germline loops: CDR1 SGHTA, CDR2 FQGNSA. CDR3 nucleotides: TGTGCCAGCAGCTTACCCAGGAGAGGGGTCCAAGAGACCCAGTACTTC. This translates into CASSLPRRGVQETQYF.

This clonotype was observed many times. The chain has TRBV29-1 and TRBJ2-3; TRBD1 matches at 12 bases. With V trimmed by 6 bases and J by 5 bases, 6 bases remained unmatched. The CDR3 has 14 residues. The germline V gene has CDR1 SQVTM and CDR2 ANQGSEA. CDR3 residues: CSVLGQGAGDTQYF. CDR3 bases: TGCAGCGTACTGGGACAGGGGGCGGGAGATACGCAGTATTTT.

This clonotype was seen a few times. The rearrangement joins TRBV7-9 to TRBJ1-2, with 8 bases identical to TRBD1. Per the germline V gene, CDR1 is SEHNR and CDR2 is FQNEAQ (reference sequence). V lost 1 base to trimming and J lost 8 bases; unmatched junction nucleotides: 9. The CDR3 spans 15 residues. DNA for the CDR3: TGTGCCAGCAGCTTAGGGGCAGGGGGCTGGCGAGGCTACACCTTC. It codes for CASSLGAGGWRGYTF.

The sample holds a few counts of this clonotype. This rearrangement joins TRBV6-2 or TRBV6-3 to TRBJ2-7; TRBD1 matches 7 bases. V shed 6 bases and J 0 bases; nucleotides not matched to a gene: 2. Looked up from germline, CDR1 is MNHEY and CDR2 is SVGEGT. CDR3 length: 13 residues. The DNA of the CDR3 is TGTGCCAGCAGAGGGACAGTCTCCTACGAGCAGTACTTC. Its protein product is CASRGTVSYEQYF.

This clonotype was counted only a few times. The chain is built from TRBV21-1 and TRBJ2-3. TRBV21-1 is deemed a pseudogene. The CDR3 is 16 residues long. The CDR3 DNA sequence: TGTGCCAGCAGCAAAGTTGGCCGTCCTAGCACAGATACGCAGTATTTT. Protein product: CASSKVGRPSTDTQYF.